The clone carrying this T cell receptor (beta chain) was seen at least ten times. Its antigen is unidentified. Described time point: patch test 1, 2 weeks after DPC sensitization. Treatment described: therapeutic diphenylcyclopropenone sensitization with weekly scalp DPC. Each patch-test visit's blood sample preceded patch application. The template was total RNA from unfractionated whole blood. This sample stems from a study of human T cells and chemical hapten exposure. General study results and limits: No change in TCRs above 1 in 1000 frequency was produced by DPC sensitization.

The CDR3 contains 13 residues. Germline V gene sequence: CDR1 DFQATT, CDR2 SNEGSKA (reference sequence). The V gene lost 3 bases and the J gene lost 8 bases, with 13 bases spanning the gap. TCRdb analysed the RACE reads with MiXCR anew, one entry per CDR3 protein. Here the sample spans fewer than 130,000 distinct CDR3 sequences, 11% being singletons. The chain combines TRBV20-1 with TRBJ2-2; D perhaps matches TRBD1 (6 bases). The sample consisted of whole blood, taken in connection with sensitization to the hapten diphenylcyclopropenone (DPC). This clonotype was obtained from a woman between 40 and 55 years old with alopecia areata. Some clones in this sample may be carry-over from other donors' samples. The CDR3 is CSASGQLTGELFF. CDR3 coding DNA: TGCAGTGCTAGCGGACAGTTAACGGGGGAGCTGTTTTTT.